These 7 T cell receptor beta chains came from one sample sequenced in a study of T-cell reconstitution after alpha-beta-depleted transplantation in children. As it was prepared, the TCRbeta library received unique molecular identifiers. A single record per CDR3 protein comes from TCRdb applying MiXCR to the PCR reads. Found here are under 750,000 distinct CDR3 sequences, roughly 23% of them singletons; the top ten hold less than 15%. This specimen consisted of PBMCs, mostly from graft donor cells, obtained 360 days after TCRalphabeta/CD19-depleted stem cell transplant. The receptor source for this set is a boy under three years old who had a stem cell transplant for acute myeloid leukemia, so the T cells may come from the graft donor.

This rearrangement joins TRBV5-1 to TRBJ2-5; tentative D call: TRBD1 (5 bases). Deletions cut 3 bases from V and 0 bases from J, with 9 bases between. Germline V gives CDR1 SGHRS, CDR2 YFSETQ. The CDR3 is 14 residues long. CDR3 sequence reads: CASSYWGNQETQYF. CDR3 nucleotides: TGCGCCAGCAGCTATTGGGGCAACCAAGAGACCCAGTACTTC.

The rearrangement uses TRBV7-2 and TRBJ2-7; no definite D call. Germline CDR1 and CDR2: SGHTA and FQGNSA. The CDR3 sequence is 14 residues long. V was trimmed by 3 bases and J by 2 bases, leaving 11 bases between them. The CDR3 reads CASSLKQMPYEQYF. The CDR3 nucleotides are TGTGCCAGCAGCTTGAAACAGATGCCCTACGAGCAGTACTTC. The whole variable domain, remainder taken from reference TRBV7-2 and TRBJ2-7, is GAGVSQSPSNKVTEKGKDVELRCDPISGHTALYWYRQSLGQGLEFLIYFQGNSAPDKSGLPSDRFSAERTGGSVSTLTIQRTQQEDSAVYLCASSLKQMPYEQYFGPGTRLTVT.

The CDR3 is CASSLPTLAKNIQYF. CDR3 bases: TGTGCCAGCAGCTTACCGACCTTAGCCAAAAACATTCAGTACTTC. V gene TRBV7-2 combines with J gene TRBJ2-4, with unresolved D. Trimming cost V 2 bases and J 0 bases, with 8 bases left between them. CDR3 length: 15 residues. In germline, CDR1 is SGHTA, CDR2 FQGNSA. The complete variable domain, with remaining parts taken from reference TRBV7-2 and TRBJ2-4, reads GAGVSQSPSNKVTEKGKDVELRCDPISGHTALYWYRQSLGQGLEFLIYFQGNSAPDKSGLPSDRFSAERTGGSVSTLTIQRTQQEDSAVYLCASSLPTLAKNIQYFGAGTRLSVL.

This clonotype was observed at least ten times. CDR3 region: CASRKGGTGSYEQYV. CDR3 bases: TGTGCCAGCAGAAAAGGGGGGACAGGGTCCTACGAGCAGTACGTC. The rearrangement uses TRBV6-1 and TRBJ2-7, with TRBD1 matching 9 bases. CDR3 size: 15 residues. CDR1 MNHNS and CDR2 SASEGT come from the germline V gene. V shed 6 bases, J shed 1 base, and the junction held 7 bases outside the gene matches.

Ten or more counts support this clonotype. The chain combines TRBV20-1 with TRBJ1-1, with a weak D call TRBD1 (6 bases). Trimming cost V 6 bases and J 1 base, with 15 bases left between them. Germline V gene data show CDR1 as DFQATT and CDR2 as SNEGSKA (reference sequence). The CDR3 runs to 14 residues. CDR3 sequence (DNA): TGCAGTGCCCAGTTACAGGGCGGGAACACTGAAGCTTTCTTT. It translates to CSAQLQGGNTEAFF.

The chain carries TRBV6-5 and TRBJ2-5; D not certain. The germline V gene encodes CDR1 MNHEY and CDR2 SVGAGI. CDR3 length: 14 residues. V lost 0 bases, J lost 5 bases, and 10 bases lay in between. The CDR3 loop reads CASSYSRLLETQYF. CDR3 nucleotides: TGTGCCAGCAGTTACTCGAGGCTCCTTGAGACCCAGTACTTC.

V gene TRBV7-8 combines with J gene TRBJ2-1, with D tentatively TRBD1 or TRBD2 (6 bases each). From germline, CDR1 is SGHVS and CDR2 FQNEAQ. This CDR3 has 16 residues. V lost 7 bases and J lost 7, with 23 bases in between. The CDR3 is CASTNHPKGGRNEQFF. As DNA, the CDR3 is TGTGCCAGCACTAATCATCCAAAGGGGGGCCGGAATGAGCAGTTCTTC.